The present T cell receptor beta chain was sequenced within a study of blood T cell repertoires in COVID-19. Turning to the study itself: T cells, B-cell-depleted T cells, or PBMCs provided the cDNA or gDNA that served as material.

The length of the CDR3 is 13 residues. Trimming removed 7 bases from V and 3 bases from J, with 10 bases in between. Germline V gene lookup returns CDR1 MNHEY and CDR2 SVGAGI. TCRdb keeps only in-frame clones here, not all; method: immunoSEQ multiplex PCR. The sample includes 200,000 to 300,000 clones, about four fifths of them seen just once. This TCR came from an elderly man with acute or convalescent COVID-19. The chain carries TRBV6-5 and TRBJ2-1, with a possible D match to TRBD1 (5 bases). Specimen: peripheral blood. The CDR3 DNA reads as TGTGCCAGCAAAACAGGTGGCTACAATGAGCAGTTCTTC. Protein sequence: CASKTGGYNEQFF.